At least ten counts were recorded for the clone carrying this TCR beta chain. The antigen is unknown. These data come from a study of human T cells and chemical hapten exposure. Study as a whole: The upper back received 0.01% DPC by patch testing, with results read at 6 days.

Trimming cost V 6 bases and J 1 base, with 7 bases left between them. This CDR3 is built from 11 residues. Germline assignment: CDR1 SQVTM and CDR2 ANQGSEA. As to time point: patch test 1, 2 weeks after DPC sensitization. Treatment: therapeutic diphenylcyclopropenone sensitization with weekly scalp DPC. The drawing of blood occurred before each patch test was applied. Study-level findings and limits: With regard to DPC sensitization, TCRs above 1 in 1000 frequency did not change.

As originally analysed: Samples ranged from roughly 23,224 to 690,600 TCRs, with a median of around 100,000. TCRdb called the RACE reads again in MiXCR, with one record for every CDR3 protein. What appears here as the V and J calls and clone size reflects TCRdb's work, not the paper's. The repertoire holds 120,000 or so distinct CDR3 sequences, with around 15% as singletons. The specimen was whole blood, collected in connection with sensitization to the hapten diphenylcyclopropenone (DPC). The genes are TRBV29-1 and TRBJ2-7, with a tentative D call TRBD1 (5 bases). The sequence derives from a man aged 18 to 29 with alopecia areata. Some clones in this sample may be carry-over from other donors' samples. CDR3 sequence: CSVRQSYEQYF. The CDR3 coding sequence is TGCAGCGTCAGACAGTCCTACGAGCAGTACTTC.